Given below is one T cell receptor (beta chain) in context. This entry belongs to a study of blood T cell repertoires in COVID-19. Using immunoSEQ multiplex PCR, the repertoire was profiled, and TCRdb retains in-frame clones only, with some absent. The table has approximately 100,000 clones, 75% to 90% seen once. This CDR3 has 13 amino acids. Between the trimmed V and J ends, which lost 1 base and 6 bases, there was a span of 9 bases. CDR1 and CDR2 from the germline V gene are GTSNPN and SVGIG (reference sequence). This sequence was found in an older man with acute or convalescent COVID-19. The chain links TRBV30 to TRBJ1-4; a weak D match, TRBD1 (6 bases). The sequencing sample was made of peripheral blood. The CDR3: CAWSADSDEKLFF. The CDR3 nucleotides read TGTGCCTGGAGTGCGGACAGCGATGAAAAACTGTTTTTT.